This is a list of T cell receptor beta chains from one sample in a study of cytomegalovirus exposure and HLA in healthy donors. Clones were sequenced by immunoSEQ multiplex PCR, and TCRdb holds only the in-frame ones, with some missing. The sample consists of approximately 280,000 clones, over 85% of them appearing once. Material: PBMCs. These receptors all stem from a woman between 18 and 29 years old in good health and CMV-seronegative. Both conserved end residues are part of each CDR3. The D gene is left open where the match is weak. The size entry is marked missing in some rows and otherwise reads once, few, many or a size class.

d_gene	v_gene	abundance	j_gene	CDR3nt	CDR3aa
TRBD2	TRBV4-1	NA	TRBJ2-2	TGCGCCAGCAGCCAGGGGGGACTAGCGGGGGGGTTAAGCACCGGGGAGCTGTTTTTT	CASSQGGLAGGLSTGELFF
TRBD2	TRBV2	NA	TRBJ2-1	TGTGCCAGCGGGGGGGTGGGGCTCAATGAGCAGTTCTTC	CASGGVGLNEQFF
TRBD1	TRBV5-4	once	TRBJ1-3	TGTGCCAGCAGCCCCGGGACAGGGGCCCACTCTGGAAACACCATATATTTT	CASSPGTGAHSGNTIYF
TRBD2	TRBV11-2	once	TRBJ2-1	TGTGCCAGCAGCTCCTATTTAGCGGGGGGCCACAATGAGCAGTTCTTC	CASSSYLAGGHNEQFF
TRBD2	TRBV19	NA	TRBJ2-3	TGTGCCAGTAAAAGGACTAGCGAGGCCACAGATACGCAGTATTTT	CASKRTSEATDTQYF
TRBD1	TRBV7-2	NA	TRBJ1-5	TGTGCCAGCAGCGGCACAGGGGGAGCGCCCCAGCATTTT	CASSGTGGAPQHF
NA	TRBV6-6	NA	TRBJ2-7	TGTGCCAGCAGTAGTTACGGAGGGTCTTACGAGCAGTACTTC	CASSSYGGSYEQYF
TRBD1	TRBV5-1	NA	TRBJ1-2	TGCGCCAGCAGCTTGGTGACAGGGGGACGGTCAGATTCCGATTATGGCTACACCTTC	CASSLVTGGRSDSDYGYTF
NA	TRBV30	NA	TRBJ1-2	TGTGCCTGGAACAGGGAATATGGCTACACCTTC	CAWNREYGYTF
NA	TRBV7-6	NA	TRBJ2-3	TGTGCCAGCAGCCTCACCCTGGCGGGATCTAGCACAGATACGCAGTATTTT	CASSLTLAGSSTDTQYF